These 30 T cell receptor beta chains were all obtained from the same sample, sequenced in a study of blood T cell repertoires in COVID-19. Libraries were prepared by immunoSEQ multiplex PCR; TCRdb keeps only in-frame clonotypes and omits some of them. The repertoire holds under 300,000 clones, 75% to 90% seen once, with under 3% in the top ten. Material for sequencing was PBMCs or T cells enriched from blood (not recorded which). The receptors originated from a woman aged 18-29 years who had recovered from COVID-19.

The chain couples TRBV28 to TRBJ1-4, with D possibly matching TRBD1 (6 bases). The CDR3 is 17 residues long. The V end was cut by 3 bases, the J end by 8 bases, with 22 bases between. Germline V gives CDR1 MDHEN, CDR2 SYDVKM. In DNA, the CDR3 is TGTGCCAGCAGTTTCAAGGGGGATCTTACCGGTGGCGAAAAACTGTTTTTT. It codes for CASSFKGDLTGGEKLFF.

The chain carries TRBV27 and TRBJ2-1; D is perhaps TRBD1 (7 bases). This CDR3 region has 13 residues. CDR1 and CDR2 (germline): MNHEY, SMNVEV (reference sequence). Trimming stripped 2 bases from V and 9 bases from J, with 11 bases between. The CDR3 sequence is CASSLAGGGEQFF. In nucleotides, the CDR3 is TGTGCCAGCAGTTTAGCAGGGGGAGGTGAGCAGTTCTTC.

V and J are TRBV6-5 and TRBJ2-1; a possible D gene is TRBD2 (5 bases). V was shortened by 6 bases and J by 9 bases, with 15 bases between the two germline ends. The CDR3 runs to 13 residues. CDR1 MNHEY and CDR2 SVGAGI come from the germline V gene. The CDR3 bases are TGTGCCAGCAGCCAACCCGGGGTATCTGAGCAGTTCTTC. It translates to CASSQPGVSEQFF.

This sequence joins TRBV19 and TRBJ2-7; 10 bases are a match to TRBD1. Trimming at V came to 4 bases and at J to 4 bases, leaving 4 bases not matched to a gene. CDR3 length equals 14 residues. CDR1 is LNHDA and CDR2 is SQIVND in the germline V gene (reference sequence). The chain's CDR3 is CASSSGTGEYEQYF. The CDR3, as DNA: TGTGCCAGTAGTAGCGGGACAGGGGAATACGAGCAGTACTTC.

CDR3 in amino acids: CASSLASGGRGNTIYF. The CDR3 nucleotides are TGTGCCAGCAGCTTGGCCTCGGGGGGACGGGGAAACACCATATATTTT. The rearrangement links TRBV5-4 to TRBJ1-3; possible D gene TRBD1, 5 bases. Germline assignment: CDR1 SGHNT and CDR2 YYREEE (reference sequence). The CDR3 sequence is 16 residues long. The V and J ends lost 0 bases and 4 bases respectively, with 14 bases between them.

The rearrangement joins TRBV11-2 to TRBJ2-1; D call uncertain. CDR1 and CDR2 from the germline V gene are SGHAT and FQNNGV. V lost 1 base and J 10 bases, leaving 11 bases between the germline ends. This CDR3 contains 13 residues. CDR3 sequence (DNA): TGTGCCAGCAGCTTAGGAGTGGGCCAAGAGCAGTTCTTC. Its protein product is CASSLGVGQEQFF. The variable domain in full, with the rest retrieved from reference TRBV11-2 and TRBJ2-1, is EAGVAQSPRYKIIEKRQSVAFWCNPISGHATLYWYQQILGQGPKLLIQFQNNGVVDDSQLPKDRFSAERLKGVDSTLKIQPAKLEDSAVYLCASSLGVGQEQFFGPGTRLTVL.

This clone showed up just once. The chain employs TRBV5-6 and TRBJ1-2; TRBD1 is a possible D gene (5 bases). The V gene lost 0 bases and the J gene lost 1 base, with 10 bases spanning the gap. Germline V gene sequence: CDR1 SGHDT, CDR2 YYEEEE. The CDR3 contains 15 residues. The chain's CDR3 is CASSLGSGGNYGYTF. DNA for the CDR3: TGTGCCAGCAGCTTGGGGTCCGGGGGTAACTATGGCTACACCTTC.

The rearrangement joins TRBV3-1 (or the pseudogene TRBV3-2) to TRBJ2-3; the match to TRBD2 covers 7 bases. This CDR3 region has 16 residues. The germline V gene encodes CDR1 LGHDT and CDR2 YNNKEL (reference sequence). With 4 bases clipped from V and 0 bases from J, the junction kept 7 bases outside the gene matches. CDR3 residues: CASSLRGGASTDTQYF. In DNA, the CDR3 is TGTGCCAGCAGCCTCCGCGGGGGAGCGAGCACAGATACGCAGTATTTT.

V and J are TRBV2 and TRBJ2-7; TRBD1 agrees at 10 bases. V lost 11 bases, J lost 1 base, and 8 bases stayed unmatched. The CDR3 is 14 amino acids. Germline CDR1 and CDR2: SNHLY and FYNNEI. The CDR3 bases are TGTGCCGGCGCCGGGACAGGGGTATCCTACGAGCAGTACTTC. Translating it yields CAGAGTGVSYEQYF.

The CDR3 sequence: CASSYGERPQHF. The CDR3 nucleotides are TGTGCCAGCAGTTATGGGGAGAGGCCCCAGCATTTT. The chain is built from TRBV28 and TRBJ1-5; D ambiguous. V lost 4 bases, J lost 9 bases, and 10 bases lay in between. Germline V CDR1 and CDR2: MDHEN, SYDVKM. This CDR3 is 12 amino acids long.

Note on this clone: One end of the junction fails to match germline, which may point to a read error. This CDR3 reads CASSSSGGGQETQYF. The CDR3 coding sequence is TGTGCTAGCAGCTCTAGCGGGGGGGGACAAGAGACCCAGTACTTC. This sequence joins TRBV7-7 and TRBJ2-5, with 12 nucleotides matching TRBD2. Germline V CDR1 and CDR2: SSHAT, FNYEAQ (reference sequence). This CDR3 region has 15 residues.

This chain connects TRBV28 to TRBJ2-7; 9 nucleotides align to TRBD1. This CDR3 has 15 amino acids. Per the germline V gene, CDR1 is MDHEN and CDR2 is SYDVKM. Germline trimming cut 7 bases from V and 0 bases from J; bases unmatched to any gene: 7. The chain's CDR3 is CASTHRDRVSYEQYF. Here the CDR3 DNA reads TGTGCCAGCACCCACCGGGACAGGGTCTCCTACGAGCAGTACTTC.

The CDR3 here is CASSPGIVELNYGYTF. The CDR3 DNA sequence: TGTGCCAGCAGCCCCGGGATAGTGGAACTTAACTATGGCTACACCTTC. The V gene is TRBV11-3, the J gene TRBJ1-2; D gene unclear. Germline V gene lookup returns CDR1 SGHNT and CDR2 YENEEA. The CDR3 has 16 amino acids. Trimming removed 5 bases from V and 1 base from J, with 17 bases in between.

The J gene is TRBJ2-1, the V gene TRBV5-5, with a tentative D call TRBD1 (6 bases). Trimming took 2 bases from V and 9 from J, leaving 15 bases between them. CDR3 length: 14 amino acids. Germline assignment: CDR1 SGHKS and CDR2 YYEKEE (reference sequence). This CDR3 is CASSFGTPLVEQFF. The CDR3 DNA sequence: TGTGCCAGCAGCTTCGGGACACCCCTCGTTGAGCAGTTCTTC.

V is TRBV20-1 and J is TRBJ2-7, with a tentative D call TRBD1 (5 bases). Between the trimmed V and J ends, which lost 4 bases and 5 bases, there was a span of 9 bases. The CDR3 runs 11 residues. Per the germline V gene, CDR1 is DFQATT and CDR2 is SNEGSKA (reference sequence). CDR3 in DNA: TGCAGTGCTAAAGGGGAACACGAGCAGTACTTC. As protein: CSAKGEHEQYF.

The chain links TRBV29-1 to TRBJ2-2; a possible D gene is TRBD1 (8 bases). Germline assignment: CDR1 SQVTM and CDR2 ANQGSEA. The CDR3 totals 13 residues. V was clipped by 4 bases and J by 7 bases, with 13 bases between them. CDR3 sequence reads: CSVADRDYGELFF. In DNA form, the CDR3 reads TGCAGCGTTGCGGACAGGGACTACGGGGAGCTGTTTTTT.

J is TRBJ1-1 and V is TRBV11-2; D remains unclear. The CDR3 contains 14 residues. V was cut by 9 bases and J by 1 base, with 15 bases left in between. Germline CDR1 reads SGHAT; CDR2 reads FQNNGV. The CDR3 region has the DNA TGTGCCAGTTGGACTCCGGCCCAGAACACTGAAGCTTTCTTT. Encoded protein: CASWTPAQNTEAFF.

The chain employs TRBV2 and TRBJ2-1; 7 positions match TRBD2. The length of the CDR3 is 15 residues. Per the germline V gene, CDR1 is SNHLY and CDR2 is FYNNEI. J gave up 9 bases and V 7 bases, and 15 bases lay outside the gene matches. The CDR3 loop is CASKPQKAGRSEQFF. The CDR3 DNA reads TGTGCCAGCAAGCCCCAAAAAGCGGGGCGGAGTGAGCAGTTCTTC.

The chain couples TRBV28 to TRBJ2-7; D unclear. This CDR3 has 14 amino acids. Germline V gene sequence: CDR1 MDHEN, CDR2 SYDVKM. The V gene lost 3 bases and the J gene lost 0 bases, with 9 bases spanning the gap. The CDR3 region has the DNA TGTGCCAGCAGTTTCCCAGCGAGCTCCTACGAGCAGTACTTC. This gives the protein CASSFPASSYEQYF.

V and J are TRBV5-4 and TRBJ2-5; 10 bases are a match to TRBD1. This CDR3 is built from 15 residues. Trimming took 3 bases from V and 2 from J; bases not matched to a gene: 4. From germline, CDR1 is SGHNT and CDR2 YYREEE (reference sequence). The CDR3 region is CASSSRDRGQETQYF. The CDR3, as DNA: TGTGCCAGCAGCTCCCGGGACAGGGGACAAGAGACCCAGTACTTC.

The chain is built from TRBV6-5 and TRBJ1-4, with a possible D match to TRBD1 (6 bases). V lost 6 bases to trimming and J lost 3 bases, with 11 bases between them. Germline V gene sequence: CDR1 MNHEY, CDR2 SVGAGI. The CDR3 runs to 14 residues. The CDR3 DNA sequence: TGTGCCAGCAGGCAGGGGTGGGCTAATGAAAAACTGTTTTTT. It translates to CASRQGWANEKLFF.

This chain's CDR3 is CSVGGTVNEKLFF. CDR3 nucleotide sequence: TGCAGCGTGGGCGGGACAGTTAATGAAAAACTGTTTTTT. The chain uses TRBV29-1 and TRBJ1-4, with 7 positions matching TRBD1. The V gene's germline CDR1 is SQVTM and CDR2 ANQGSEA. The CDR3 covers 13 residues. V lost 6 bases to trimming and J lost 4 bases; unmatched junction nucleotides: 5.

CDR3 in DNA: TGTGCCACCAGTGGGACTAGCAACACAGATACGCAGTATTTT. Protein product: CATSGTSNTDTQYF. The rearrangement links TRBV24-1 to TRBJ2-3; TRBD2 matches at 8 bases. The germline V gene encodes CDR1 KGHDR and CDR2 SFDVKD. This CDR3 has 14 amino acids. Trimming at V came to 5 bases and at J to 2 bases, leaving 2 bases not matched to a gene.

The chain is built from TRBV28 and TRBJ1-1; D not resolved. Trimming took off 6 bases at V and 0 bases at J, with 8 bases between the two ends. The CDR3 is 13 residues long. Germline V gene sequence: CDR1 MDHEN, CDR2 SYDVKM. CDR3 sequence reads: CASSRTLNTEAFF. In nucleotides, the CDR3 is TGTGCCAGCAGCAGAACCTTGAACACTGAAGCTTTCTTT.

This sequence joins TRBV7-9 and TRBJ2-5; perhaps TRBD1 as D (5 bases). With 5 bases removed from V and 4 bases from J, the gap between germline ends came to 17 bases. The CDR3 sequence is 15 residues long. The germline V gene has CDR1 SEHNR and CDR2 FQNEAQ (reference sequence). The CDR3 nucleotides are TGTGCCAGCAGCGGACACCGGGTTGGCGTAGAGACCCAGTACTTC. It specifies CASSGHRVGVETQYF.

The chain couples TRBV6-1 to TRBJ2-3, with 9 bases fitting TRBD2. With V trimmed by 0 bases and J by 2 bases, 3 bases remained unmatched. The CDR3 has 16 residues. Per germline, CDR1 MNHNS and CDR2 SASEGT. The CDR3 coding sequence is TGTGCCAGCAGTGAAGCAGGCGGGGGGGCCACAGATACGCAGTATTTT. The encoded protein is CASSEAGGGATDTQYF.

The gene calls are TRBV19 and TRBJ2-5, with 10 bases matching TRBD1. Germline assignment: CDR1 LNHDA and CDR2 SQIVND (reference sequence). The CDR3 length is 15 residues. V gave up 8 bases and J gave up 3 bases; unmatched junction bases: 9. The CDR3 DNA reads TGTGCCAGTTCCGGGACAGGGGTCGGAGAAGAGACCCAGTACTTC. Amino acids: CASSGTGVGEETQYF.

This sequence joins TRBV12-3 or TRBV12-4 and TRBJ1-2, with a weak D call TRBD1 (6 bases). CDR3 size: 13 residues. V was clipped by 6 bases and J by 1 base, with 9 bases between them. CDR3 nucleotides: TGTGCCAGCAGCGCGGACAGTAACTATGGCTACACCTTC. It yields the protein CASSADSNYGYTF.

J is TRBJ2-2 and V is TRBV19; 7 nucleotides agree with TRBD1. Losses at the gene ends were 6 bases for V and 0 bases for J; bases not matched to a gene: 7. This CDR3 comprises 16 residues. The germline gives CDR1 LNHDA, CDR2 SQIVND (reference sequence). CDR3 DNA: TGTGCCAGTAGGGGCCGGGACAGATCGAACACCGGGGAGCTGTTTTTT. It is translated as CASRGRDRSNTGELFF. Combining the CDR3 with reference TRBV19 and TRBJ2-2 gives the whole variable domain DGGITQSPKYLFRKEGQNVTLSCEQNLNHDAMYWYRQDPGQGLRLIYYSQIVNDFQKGDIAEGYSVSREKKESFPLTVTSAQKNPTAFYLCASRGRDRSNTGELFFGEGSRLTVL.

A single count supports this clone. The chain has TRBV6-5 and TRBJ1-1; D is uncertain. The CDR3 contains 14 residues. V was trimmed by 9 bases and J by 3 bases, leaving 17 bases between them. The germline V gene encodes CDR1 MNHEY and CDR2 SVGAGI. CDR3 bases: TGTGCCAGTCGGGAGGGAGTTAGCGACACTGAAGCTTTCTTT. As protein: CASREGVSDTEAFF.